Below are 14 T cell receptor beta chains sequenced from a single sample in a study of blood T cell repertoires in COVID-19. This table comes from immunoSEQ multiplex PCR, and its TCRdb copy is limited to in-frame clones, with some not included. The sample records 55,000 to 70,000 clones, about 79% being singletons. The sample comprised peripheral blood. The receptor set was obtained from a human donor in a cohort sampled during active COVID-19.

The CDR3 loop reads CASSLAGGQGLYEQYF. The CDR3 DNA reads as TGTGCCAGCAGCCTTGCTGGAGGACAGGGACTCTACGAGCAGTACTTC. The chain employs TRBV5-6 and TRBJ2-7; 8 bases are a match to TRBD1. Germline CDR1 SGHDT, CDR2 YYEEEE. V shed 4 bases, J shed 3 bases, and the junction held 12 bases outside the gene matches. The CDR3 is 16 amino acids.

The V and J genes are TRBV19 and TRBJ2-5; TRBD1 is a possible D gene (6 bases). CDR3 length equals 14 residues. The V gene lost 6 bases and the J gene lost 4 bases, with 15 bases spanning the gap. Germline CDR1 LNHDA, CDR2 SQIVND (reference sequence). DNA for the CDR3: TGTGCCAGTAGCTGGGGGAGCAGGGGAGAGACCCAGTACTTC. Translation gives CASSWGSRGETQYF. The full variable domain, completed using reference TRBV19 and TRBJ2-5, is DGGITQSPKYLFRKEGQNVTLSCEQNLNHDAMYWYRQDPGQGLRLIYYSQIVNDFQKGDIAEGYSVSREKKESFPLTVTSAQKNPTAFYLCASSWGSRGETQYFGPGTRLLVL.

The V and J genes are TRBV5-6 and TRBJ2-7, with TRBD2 matching over 13 bases. V gave up 4 bases and J gave up 9 bases; unmatched junction bases: 7. CDR1 and CDR2 from the germline V gene are SGHDT and YYEEEE. The CDR3 has 14 amino acids. CDR3 nucleotide sequence: TGTGCCAGCAGCACCGGGACTAGCGGGGATAGGCAGTACTTC. The encoded protein is CASSTGTSGDRQYF.

This clone was seen a handful of times. The chain joins TRBV10-2 to TRBJ1-1; D remains ambiguous. Trimming stripped 2 bases from V and 5 bases from J, with 12 bases between. Per the germline V gene, CDR1 is WSHSY and CDR2 is SAAADI. The CDR3 is 14 amino acids. The CDR3 sequence: CASSEEGARTEAFF. The CDR3 DNA is TGCGCCAGCAGTGAGGAGGGCGCTAGAACTGAAGCTTTCTTT.

CDR3 protein: CAWSTGADEKLFF. CDR3 coding DNA: TGTGCCTGGTCCACTGGAGCGGATGAAAAACTGTTTTTT. This rearrangement joins TRBV30 to TRBJ1-4; D is ambiguous. The CDR3 contains 13 residues. Germline CDR1 reads GTSNPN; CDR2 reads SVGIG (reference sequence). The V and J ends lost 5 bases and 6 bases respectively, with 13 bases between them.

The chain joins TRBV10-2 to TRBJ2-7; no reliable D call. The CDR3 consists of 12 residues. V dropped 10 bases and J dropped 0 bases, with 10 bases sitting between them. Germline CDR1 reads WSHSY; CDR2 reads SAAADI. The CDR3 bases are TGCGCCACCCGAGGAGTCTCCTACGAGCAGTACTTC. Protein product: CATRGVSYEQYF.

The CDR3 DNA sequence: TGTGCCAGCAGCAACGGCTACGAGCAGTACTTC. It translates to CASSNGYEQYF. The rearrangement uses TRBV7-9 and TRBJ2-7; D is undetermined. The CDR3 contains 11 residues. Trimming removed 5 bases at V and 3 bases at J, with 5 bases between. Germline lookup yields CDR1 SEHNR and CDR2 FQNEAQ (reference sequence).

The sample holds a few counts of this clone. This rearrangement joins TRBV9 to TRBJ1-2; D ambiguous. V lost 3 bases and J lost 2, with 8 bases in between. In germline, CDR1 is SGDLS, CDR2 YYNGEE. The CDR3 runs to 13 residues. Here the CDR3 DNA reads TGTGCCAGCAGCGCGGGAGAGAACTATGGCTACACCTTC. The encoded protein is CASSAGENYGYTF.

This clone was seen a few times. The chain is built from TRBV28 and TRBJ1-3, with D uncertain. Trimming took 4 bases from V and 5 from J, leaving 12 bases between them. The CDR3 is 14 residues long. CDR1 is MDHEN and CDR2 is SYDVKM in the germline V gene. The CDR3 nucleotides are TGTGCCAGCAGTTCCCCCGGGGAGCGAAACACCATATATTTT. Protein product: CASSSPGERNTIYF.

This clone appeared once. The rearrangement links TRBV11-3 to TRBJ2-7; TRBD2 agrees at 7 bases. The CDR3 loop spans 16 amino acids. Germline V CDR1 and CDR2: SGHNT, YENEEA. V gave up 5 bases and J gave up 6 bases; unmatched junction bases: 16. The CDR3 sequence is CASSKYPGGTTGEQYF. CDR3 coding DNA: TGTGCCAGCAGCAAATACCCGGGGGGAACGACTGGCGAGCAGTACTTC.

This clone was observed a handful of times. The chain couples TRBV3-1 (or the pseudogene TRBV3-2) to TRBJ1-2, with 7 bases matching TRBD1. Losses at the gene ends were 1 base for V and 7 bases for J; bases not matched to a gene: 6. Germline V gives CDR1 LGHDT, CDR2 YNNKEL (reference sequence). The CDR3 is 14 residues long. CDR3 protein: CASSQARGIGGYTF. CDR3 bases: TGTGCCAGCAGCCAAGCCAGGGGGATCGGTGGCTACACCTTC.

The genes are TRBV2 and TRBJ1-1; the D is unclear. Germline CDR1 and CDR2: SNHLY and FYNNEI. Trimming took 4 bases from V and 5 from J, leaving 11 bases between them. The CDR3 is 13 amino acids. The CDR3: CASSAVSETEAFF. In DNA, the CDR3 is TGTGCCAGCAGTGCGGTTAGCGAAACTGAAGCTTTCTTT.

This clone was found a few times. The chain employs TRBV6-1 and TRBJ1-1; D gene uncertain. The CDR3 is made up of 14 amino acids. The germline V gene has CDR1 MNHNS and CDR2 SASEGT. With 0 bases removed from V and 4 bases from J, the gap between germline ends came to 9 bases. The CDR3 DNA reads as TGTGCCAGCAGTGAAGCGAGTGTCATCACTGAAGCTTTCTTT. Protein sequence: CASSEASVITEAFF.

This clone appeared a single time. The chain recombines TRBV18 with TRBJ1-5, with a possible D match to TRBD1 (5 bases). The V gene's germline CDR1 is KGHSH and CDR2 LQKENI. V lost 2 bases to trimming and J lost 6 bases, with 11 bases between them. The CDR3 is made up of 14 amino acids. Here the CDR3 DNA reads TGTGCCAGCTCACCAATGGCAGGGTTTCAGCCCCAGCATTTT. Protein: CASSPMAGFQPQHF.